A single TCR beta chain is shown here with its context. Germline V gene lookup returns CDR1 SGHTA and CDR2 FQGNSA. V lost 1 base, J lost 2 bases, and 5 bases stayed unmatched. The CDR3 is 16 amino acids. These data belong to a study of shared clonotypes between healthy human individuals. Study in general: Donors, aged 18 to 49, were a couple of women and a few men.

CD4+ cell separation produced CD45RA+ naive and CD45RA-negative memory subsets. The genomic DNA of each subset was split evenly across several immunoSEQ plates. Assay: immunoSEQ multiplex PCR; the TCRdb copy retains only in-frame clones and omits some. The data contain 1.4 million or so clones, about 98.5% of them seen just once; the ten biggest clones take up under 0.45%. This chain uses TRBV7-2 with TRBJ1-3, with 7 bases identical to TRBD1. This sequence was found in a man aged 25-45 years in good health. The sample comprised naive CD4+ T cells sorted from blood. Subset defined: CD45RA+ positively selected. The CDR3 DNA is TGTGCCAGCAGCTTAGTGGGACAGACGACTGGAAACACCATATATTTT. Amino acids: CASSLVGQTTGNTIYF.